This T cell receptor (beta chain) was recorded in a study of blood T cell repertoires in COVID-19. At the level of the study: Samples came from the United States, Italy and Spain, spanning acute and convalescent COVID-19. The cDNA or gDNA used as material had been derived from T cells, B-cell-depleted T cells, or PBMCs.

Original processing notes: Researchers report that nucleated cell counts were estimated from reference gene primer amplification. Here immunoSEQ multiplex PCR was the method, and the copy in TCRdb shows in-frame clones only, minus some. The DNA was the basis for D and trimming; V, J and clone size are from that table. Found here are 150,000 or so clones, 87% of them singletons; the top ten hold roughly 6.6%. V gave up 10 bases and J gave up 5 bases; unmatched junction bases: 3. Germline V gene sequence: CDR1 MNHEY, CDR2 SVGAGI. The CDR3 is made up of 13 amino acids. The sample consisted of peripheral blood. The clonotype was recovered from a man older than 75 with acute or convalescent COVID-19. The chain is built from TRBV6-5 and TRBJ1-6; 9 nucleotides line up with TRBD1. CDR3 nucleotides: TGTGCCACCGGGGACAGGGATAATTCACCCCTCCACTTT. It translates to CATGDRDNSPLHF.